This T cell receptor (beta chain) was identified in a study of cytomegalovirus exposure and HLA in healthy donors (dated 2017 in TCRdb). With regard to the full study: In an earlier analysis of some 610 of the donors, less than 350 Gb of sequence data and roughly 100 million unique TCR beta sequences from about 179 million T cells were reported. An early release that covered about 600 HLA-typed donors contained approximately 300 gigabases of sequencing data and tens of millions of unique TCR sequences. Of the roughly 400 genotyped donors, about 80% fell in the genetic ancestry cluster associated with self-reported Caucasian donors. The study was designed to test whether signatures of past pathogen exposure could be identified by cataloging public T cell receptors. Using immunosequencing, the study profiled T cell repertoires from 500 to 800 subjects and related those repertoires to cytomegalovirus serostatus. Along with the roughly 700-subject first cohort, a separate validation cohort of approximately 110 different subjects was used. The study combined high-throughput TCR immunosequencing, statistical association of individual TCRs with disease status, and machine learning to predict cytomegalovirus infection status. To study patterns of TCR occurrence, a later analysis re-analyzed previously published TCR beta repertoires from 650 to 750 donors and added high-resolution HLA genotyping. The later analysis used no new phenotypic data to find candidate immune exposures, relying instead on TCR beta sequences and their occurrence across donors. In an earlier analysis of more than 550 of the donors, high-throughput TCR beta sequencing was used to judge whether each TCR beta V gene segment behaved as functional or pseudogenic. Donor age, sex, ethnicity and CMV serostatus were collected together with the repertoire data. Genome-wide SNP genotypes for about 65% of the 666 donors were used in a later genetic analysis, which treated that subset as a discovery cohort. All discovery cohort repertoires had been generated on a single sequencing platform. Class I and class II HLA loci were covered by the typing at four-digit resolution. Typing coverage differed by locus: A, B, C, DRB1 and DQB1 were typed in about 620-630 donors, DQA1 in roughly 510, DPA1 in 600 to 610, and DPB1 in 450 to 490. Four or five DR-DQ haplotypes were handled as single units for association and clustering, since linkage in the cohort was strong. Among roughly 370 genotyped donors of the cohort, an average of roughly 240,000 unique TCR beta nucleotide sequences were sequenced per donor, roughly a sixth of them non-productive. The paper as a whole reports these results and caveats: The sequencing pipeline was judged likely to have produced a cluster of highly shared sequence variants as a technical artifact. Across donors, most TCR sequences were observed very rarely, whereas some public TCRs were present in many individuals. Presence/absence analyses assumed roughly uniform sequencing depth across donors, an assumption that may not hold. The only immune exposure information available for the cohort was CMV serostatus. An earlier analysis of around 540 of the donors showed that most TCR beta V segments appeared in productive rearrangements either about 90% or about 30% of the time, which broadly matched IMGT annotations. Some IMGT-functional V segments, including TRBV6-2 and TRBV6-3, could not be told apart with the 87-base-pair reads, so those segments were excluded. A further reported finding was that TCR beta sequences accurately predicted the HLA-A and HLA-B alleles for most subjects in the first cohort. In a later analysis, several top co-occurrence clusters were reported to appear linked to parvovirus B19, influenza, CMV and Epstein-Barr virus. Because HLA typing was missing for some donors at each locus, association tests included only the typed subset. In a later genetic analysis, fewer N-insertions in productive TCRs were reported among donors in an Asian-associated ancestry cluster than the roughly 700-donor mean. According to a later analysis, most CMV-associated TCR beta chains appeared to be HLA-restricted, and the HLA associations seemed to be driven largely by CMV exposure. In a later analysis, HLA-associated TCR beta chains showed more clonal expansion and lower generation probabilities than non-associated chains that were equally common. Linkage disequilibrium might explain the correlated functional status among segregating V segments, but an unknown experimental factor could not be ruled out. This cohort had only TCR beta chains sequenced, and the lack of alpha or paired-chain data limited which features could be detected. When HLA alleles, especially DR and DQ, strongly co-occurred, attributing TCR associations to individual alleles was difficult. At a false discovery rate of 0.05, a later analysis linked 15,000 to 20,000 TCR beta sequences to specific HLA alleles. A later genetic analysis associated a missense DCLRE1C variant with V-gene and J-gene trimming of TCR beta chains, and an independent cohort replicated the association. In a later analysis, the rate of TCR association differed among HLA loci, with DRB1 alleles having the most associated TCRs and HLA-C alleles having the fewest. In the study, approximately 160 TCR beta chains were listed as associated with cytomegalovirus. In vitro tests confirmed that three of the cytomegalovirus-associated TCR beta chains recognize cytomegalovirus antigens. In both the original and validation cohorts, the classifier was reported to diagnose cytomegalovirus status with high specificity and sensitivity. The earlier analysis of about 600 of the donors excluded approximately 15 rarely observed V segments, including chromosome 9 orphons, because counts were too low. It was suggested by the authors that the approach could potentially be generalized to other disease states and immunological phenotypes.

Cut back by 2 bases and 7 bases, the V and J ends lie 9 bases apart. Per the germline V gene, KGHSH is the CDR1 and LQKENI is the CDR2. The CDR3, from cysteine to phenylalanine, totals 14 residues. The entry retains the CDR3 DNA only, 42 bases that are in frame from base 1. The cohort was made up of hundreds of healthy bone marrow donors. At the time of sampling, every cohort member was nominally healthy, though immune exposures that went unrecorded were likely present. The donor tested CMV seronegative and was one of the 352 seronegative cohort members. A peripheral blood sample was provided by each donor, and peripheral blood mononuclear cells were used for TCR beta sequencing. Genomic DNA extraction from the blood cell samples was performed with the Qiagen DNeasy Blood Extraction Kit. Comment on this clone: Its antigen specificity is not known. It has no much larger one-base neighbor in the sample; base qualities were not kept.

The library relied on the immunoSEQ multiplex PCR assay. The multiplex PCR relied on a mix of 60 forward primers for TCR Vbeta segments and 13 reverse primers for TCR Jbeta segments. A multiplex PCR assay on genomic DNA amplified the CDR3 region of rearranged TCR beta genes. The amplified TCR beta libraries were sequenced on the Illumina HiSeq System as 87-base-pair reads. The authors' pipeline ran thus. A later analysis counted around 72 million unique TCR beta chains across the 666 repertoires, and some 11 million of these chains were shared by at least two donors. To remove PCR and sequencing errors, raw reads were error-corrected and collapsed into unique sequences using a nearest-neighbor algorithm that merged closely related sequences. To assign V, D and J gene segments, CDR3 sequences were aligned to IMGT reference sequences. Each retained sequence needed at least a six-nucleotide match to both a V gene segment and a J gene segment. A rearrangement counted as productive if the CDR3 had no stop codons and remained in frame with V and J, and every other rearrangement counted as non-productive. CDR3 was defined by IMGT convention, running from the second conserved V-encoded cysteine to the conserved J-encoded phenylalanine. The earlier analysis of 500 to 650 of the donors excluded any sequence lacking an unambiguous match to a single V gene segment. An earlier analysis of a few hundred of the donors called V segments functional above 56.7% productive rearrangements and segregating when the between-donor standard deviation exceeded 5%. A statistical classification framework was built for diagnosing cytomegalovirus status from the catalog of TCR beta chain sequences. In a later analysis, V and J genes were assigned by comparing TCR nucleotide sequences against IMGT/GENE-DB human TR gene sequences. Using the TCRdist pipeline, a later analysis assigned CDR3 sequences along with most-parsimonious VDJ recombination scenarios. In a later analysis, every TCR beta chain was defined by the combination of its CDR3 amino acid sequence and its V-gene family, and reads without a unique V-gene family were dropped. In a later analysis, some 600 highly shared, low-generation-probability nucleotide sequences were removed to address suspected cross-contamination and a sequencing artifact. In a later analysis, a clonal expansion index for each public chain was calculated from normalized within-repertoire ranks of inferred template counts. In a later analysis, generation probabilities were computed using a VDJ recombination model fitted to out-of-frame rearrangements, and the results were checked against IGoR. Hypergeometric tests were used in a later analysis to score TCR-TCR, TCR-HLA and TCR-CMV co-occurrence, with a repertoire-size bias correction applied to the TCR pairs. In a later analysis, false discovery rates were estimated by permuting HLA or CMV assignments 20 times. A later analysis grouped co-occurring TCRs with DBSCAN, adding TCRdist sequence similarity when clustering within HLA-allele-positive subsets. Repertoires with fewer than 30,000 or more than 120,000 public chains were left out of co-occurrence clustering, as were about 5 repertoires with anomalous nucleotide sharing. TCRdb retrieved this table from immuneACCESS and kept in-frame rearrangements only. Not all clones are present; in checked studies, unresolved V genes account for under half, and no reason is known for the remainder. V, J and clone size are taken as reported in that table, and D and trimming were inferred from the DNA itself. The table for this sample lists some 130,000 clones; around three fifths of them were counted only once. In total, the top ten clones hold 2% to 3% of the sample.

Here the chain combines TRBV18 and TRBJ1-6; the D gene is perhaps TRBD1, from 5 matching bases. This TCR was recovered from a woman between 40 and 55 years old in good health and CMV-seronegative. Sequenced sample: PBMCs. The CDR3 protein sequence reads: CASSPREGNSPLHF. The DNA sequence is TGTGCCAGCTCACCAAGGGAGGGGAATTCACCCCTCCACTTT.